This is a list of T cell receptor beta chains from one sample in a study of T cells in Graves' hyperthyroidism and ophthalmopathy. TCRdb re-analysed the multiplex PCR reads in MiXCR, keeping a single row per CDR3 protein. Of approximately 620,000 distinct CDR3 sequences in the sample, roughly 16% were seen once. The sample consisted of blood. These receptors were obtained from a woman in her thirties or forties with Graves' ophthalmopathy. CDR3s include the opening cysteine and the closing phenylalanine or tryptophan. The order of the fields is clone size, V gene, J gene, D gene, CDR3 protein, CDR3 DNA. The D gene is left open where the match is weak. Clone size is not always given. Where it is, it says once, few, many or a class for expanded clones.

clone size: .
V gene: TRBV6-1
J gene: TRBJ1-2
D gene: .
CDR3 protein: CASSGSLEINYGYTF
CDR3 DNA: TGTGCCAGCAGTGGATCCCTAGAGATCAACTATGGCTACACCTTC

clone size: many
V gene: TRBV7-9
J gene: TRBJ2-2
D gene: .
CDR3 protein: CASSGRWGSANTGELFF
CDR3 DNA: TGTGCCAGCAGCGGGAGGTGGGGGAGCGCGAACACCGGGGAGCTGTTTTTT

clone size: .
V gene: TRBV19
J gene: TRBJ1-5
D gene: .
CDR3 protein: CASSIWTETNRPQHF
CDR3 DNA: TGTGCCAGTAGTATCTGGACAGAGACGAATCGGCCCCAGCATTTT

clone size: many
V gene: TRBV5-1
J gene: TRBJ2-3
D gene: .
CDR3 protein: CASSTTVADTQYF
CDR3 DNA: TGCGCCAGCAGTACTACAGTCGCGGATACGCAGTATTTT

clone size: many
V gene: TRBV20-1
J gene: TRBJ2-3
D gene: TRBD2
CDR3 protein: CSARVLAGEDTQYF
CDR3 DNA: TGCAGTGCTAGGGTATTAGCGGGGGAAGATACGCAGTATTTT

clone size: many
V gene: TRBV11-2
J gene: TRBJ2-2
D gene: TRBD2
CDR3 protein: CASSLSLAGANTGELFF
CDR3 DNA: TGTGCCAGCAGCTTGAGCTTAGCGGGGGCTAACACCGGGGAGCTGTTTTTT

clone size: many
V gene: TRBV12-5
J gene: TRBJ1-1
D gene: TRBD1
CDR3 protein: CASRDSWNTEAFF
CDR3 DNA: TGTGCTAGCCGGGACAGCTGGAACACTGAAGCTTTCTTT

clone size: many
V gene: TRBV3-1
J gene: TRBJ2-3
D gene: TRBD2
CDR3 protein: CASVQSGRANTQYF
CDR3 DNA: TGTGCCAGCGTCCAAAGCGGGAGGGCGAATACGCAGTATTTT

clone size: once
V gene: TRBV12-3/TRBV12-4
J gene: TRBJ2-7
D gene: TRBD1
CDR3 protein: CASSPGGKAEQYF
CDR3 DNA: TGTGCCAGCAGCCCAGGGGGTAAGGCCGAGCAGTACTTC

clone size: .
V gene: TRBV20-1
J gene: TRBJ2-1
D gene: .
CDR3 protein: CSAAGTPAENEQFF
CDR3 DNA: TGCAGTGCTGCCGGGACCCCGGCCGAAAATGAGCAGTTCTTC

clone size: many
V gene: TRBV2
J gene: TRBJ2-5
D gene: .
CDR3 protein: CASSRSDQETQYF
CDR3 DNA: TGTGCCAGCAGCCGGAGCGACCAAGAGACCCAGTACTTC

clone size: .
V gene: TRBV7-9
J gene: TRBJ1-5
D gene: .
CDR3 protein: CASSLGNTGQPQHF
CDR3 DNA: TGTGCCAGCAGCTTAGGAAATACAGGGCAGCCCCAGCATTTT

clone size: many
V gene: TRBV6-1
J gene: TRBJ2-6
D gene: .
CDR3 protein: CASSAGSGANVLTF
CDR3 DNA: TGTGCCAGCAGTGCGGGGTCTGGGGCCAACGTCCTGACTTTC

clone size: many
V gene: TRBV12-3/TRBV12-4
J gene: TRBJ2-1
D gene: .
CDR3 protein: CASSSTGGDNEQFF
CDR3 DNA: TGTGCCAGCAGTTCGACAGGAGGAGACAATGAGCAGTTCTTC

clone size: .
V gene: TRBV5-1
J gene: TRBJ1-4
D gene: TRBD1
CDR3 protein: CASSPRPGQARNEKLFF
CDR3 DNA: TGCGCCAGCAGCCCCCGACCGGGACAGGCGAGAAATGAAAAACTGTTTTTT

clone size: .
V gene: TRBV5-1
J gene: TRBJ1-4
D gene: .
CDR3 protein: CASSFQGAGEKLFF
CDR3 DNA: TGCGCCAGCAGCTTTCAGGGAGCGGGTGAAAAACTGTTTTTT

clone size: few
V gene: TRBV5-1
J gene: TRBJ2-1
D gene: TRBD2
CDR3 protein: CASSYPGLAGGRGEQFF
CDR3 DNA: TGCGCCAGCAGCTACCCGGGACTAGCGGGGGGGAGAGGTGAGCAGTTCTTC

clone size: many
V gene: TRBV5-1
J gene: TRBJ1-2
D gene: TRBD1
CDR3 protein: CASSRDGDPGTDGYTF
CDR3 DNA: TGCGCCAGCAGCCGGGACGGCGACCCCGGGACAGATGGCTACACCTTC

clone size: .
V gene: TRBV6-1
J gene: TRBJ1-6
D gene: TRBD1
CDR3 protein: CASSIRDRGLSYNSPLHF
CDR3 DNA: TGTGCCAGCAGTATCCGGGACAGGGGACTCTCCTATAATTCACCCCTCCACTTT

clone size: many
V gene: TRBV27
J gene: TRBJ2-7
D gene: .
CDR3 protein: CASSLQGSYEQYF
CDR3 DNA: TGTGCCAGCAGTCTCCAGGGCTCCTACGAGCAGTACTTC

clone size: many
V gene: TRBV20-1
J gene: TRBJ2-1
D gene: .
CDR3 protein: CSARGPGKWVNNEQFF
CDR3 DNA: TGCAGTGCTAGAGGGCCCGGAAAGTGGGTAAACAATGAGCAGTTCTTC

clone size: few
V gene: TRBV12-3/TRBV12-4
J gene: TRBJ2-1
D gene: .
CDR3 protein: CASSSASVPSEQFF
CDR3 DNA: TGTGCCAGCAGTTCTGCTAGCGTCCCCTCGGAGCAGTTCTTC

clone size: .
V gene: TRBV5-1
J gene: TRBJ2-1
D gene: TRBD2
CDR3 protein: CASSSGTSGVNEQFF
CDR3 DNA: TGCGCCAGCAGCTCCGGGACTAGCGGGGTCAATGAGCAGTTCTTC

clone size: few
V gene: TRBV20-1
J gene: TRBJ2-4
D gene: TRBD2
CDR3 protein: CSVQGGHATNIQYF
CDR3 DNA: TGCAGTGTCCAGGGAGGGCACGCGACGAACATTCAGTACTTC

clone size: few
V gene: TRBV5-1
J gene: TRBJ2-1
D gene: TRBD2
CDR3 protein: CASSLAKTSGSFNEQFF
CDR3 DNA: TGCGCCAGCAGCTTGGCCAAGACTAGCGGGAGTTTTAATGAGCAGTTCTTC

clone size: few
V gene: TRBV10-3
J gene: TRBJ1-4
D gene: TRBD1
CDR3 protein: CAISTDRGGEKLFF
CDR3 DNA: TGTGCCATCAGTACGGACAGGGGTGGCGAAAAACTGTTTTTT

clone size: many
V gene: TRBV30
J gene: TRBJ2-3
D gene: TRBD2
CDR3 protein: CAWSGGSTDTQYF
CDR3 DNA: TGTGCCTGGTCGGGGGGAAGCACAGATACGCAGTATTTT

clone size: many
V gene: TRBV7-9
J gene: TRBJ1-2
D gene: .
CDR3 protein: CASSLGVRQGTGYTF
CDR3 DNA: TGTGCCAGCAGCTTAGGGGTCCGACAAGGGACGGGCTACACCTTC

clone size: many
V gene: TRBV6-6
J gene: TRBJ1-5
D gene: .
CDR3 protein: CASSYPSGQPNQPQHF
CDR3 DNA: TGTGCCAGCAGTTACCCCTCCGGACAGCCGAATCAGCCCCAGCATTTT

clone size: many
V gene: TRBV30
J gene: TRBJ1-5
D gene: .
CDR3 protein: CAWSSGGNQPQHF
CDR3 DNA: TGTGCCTGGAGTTCGGGGGGCAATCAGCCCCAGCATTTT

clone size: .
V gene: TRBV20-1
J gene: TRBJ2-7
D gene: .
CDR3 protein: CSTRDRRRGFSYEQYF
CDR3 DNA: TGCAGTACTAGAGATCGTAGGCGGGGATTCTCCTACGAGCAGTACTTC

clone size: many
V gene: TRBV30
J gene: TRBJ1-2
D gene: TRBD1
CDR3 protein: CASSLDRAGGYGYTF
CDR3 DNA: TGTGCCTCAAGCCTGGACAGGGCCGGGGGGTATGGCTACACCTTC

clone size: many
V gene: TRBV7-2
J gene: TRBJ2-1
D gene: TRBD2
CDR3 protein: CASSSMGLAGEVEQFF
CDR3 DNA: TGTGCCAGCAGCTCAATGGGACTAGCGGGAGAGGTTGAGCAGTTCTTC

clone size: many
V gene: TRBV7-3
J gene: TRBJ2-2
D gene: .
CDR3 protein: CASSWNSNTGELFF
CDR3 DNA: TGTGCCAGCAGCTGGAACTCGAACACCGGGGAGCTGTTTTTT

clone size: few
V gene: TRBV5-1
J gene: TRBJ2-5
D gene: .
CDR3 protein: CANSTTEQETQYF
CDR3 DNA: TGCGCCAACAGCACGACAGAGCAAGAGACCCAGTACTTC

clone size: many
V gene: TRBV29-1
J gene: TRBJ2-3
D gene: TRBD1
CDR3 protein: CSVDHEGQFTDTQYF
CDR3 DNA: TGCAGCGTTGATCATGAGGGACAGTTCACAGATACGCAGTATTTT

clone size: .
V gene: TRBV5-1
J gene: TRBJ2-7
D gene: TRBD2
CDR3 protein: CASSRGASGNIYEQYF
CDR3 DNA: TGCGCCAGCAGCCGGGGGGCTAGCGGGAACATTTACGAGCAGTACTTC

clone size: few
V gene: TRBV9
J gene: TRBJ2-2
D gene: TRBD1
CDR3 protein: CASSYQGAGELFF
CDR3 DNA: TGTGCCAGCAGCTACCAGGGGGCCGGGGAGCTGTTTTTT

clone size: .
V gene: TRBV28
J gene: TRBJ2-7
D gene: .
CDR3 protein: CASGPAYEQYF
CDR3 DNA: TGTGCCAGCGGACCAGCCTACGAGCAGTACTTC

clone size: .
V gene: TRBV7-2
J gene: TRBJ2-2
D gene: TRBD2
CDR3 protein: CASSLRAGVETGELFF
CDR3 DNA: TGTGCCAGCAGCTTAAGGGCGGGAGTCGAGACCGGGGAGCTGTTTTTT